The next 6 T cell receptor beta chains were all read from a single sample in a study of cytomegalovirus exposure and HLA in healthy donors. 60 Vbeta and 13 Jbeta primers were used in PCR. Profiled with immunoSEQ multiplex PCR; TCRdb holds only in-frame clones, not every one. The table lists about 94,000 clones, around 69% of them singletons. Material: PBMCs. The receptor source for this set is a man aged 25-45 years in good health and CMV-seronegative.

The gene calls are TRBV2 and TRBJ1-2; D unclear. Germline values: CDR1 SNHLY, CDR2 FYNNEI. The germline V and J ends were trimmed by 0 bases and 1 base, with 6 bases remaining between them. The CDR3 loop spans 14 amino acids. CDR3 nucleotide sequence: TGTGCCAGCAGTGAAGCGGTCAGTAACTATGGCTACACCTTC. Protein sequence: CASSEAVSNYGYTF.

This clone was detected once. The chain is built from TRBV28 and TRBJ1-1; 8 nucleotides line up with TRBD1. Looked up from germline, CDR1 is MDHEN and CDR2 is SYDVKM. V was pared by 6 bases and J by 0 bases, with 3 bases of the junction left unmatched. The CDR3 totals 14 residues. CDR3 residues: CASRPGQVNTEAFF. CDR3 DNA sequence: TGTGCCAGCAGACCGGGACAGGTGAACACTGAAGCTTTCTTT.

The chain is built from TRBV7-3 and TRBJ2-5, with 9 nucleotides matching TRBD2. This CDR3 has 15 residues. CDR1 and CDR2 from the germline V gene are SGHTA and FQGTGA. After removal of 5 bases from V and 5 bases from J, the junction contained 9 bases not matched to a gene. The CDR3 DNA reads as TGTGCCAGCAGCCTGGGTAGCGGGAGCGGCGAGACCCAGTACTTC. It encodes CASSLGSGSGETQYF. The whole variable domain, filled in from reference TRBV7-3 and TRBJ2-5, reads GAGVSQTPSNKVTEKGKYVELRCDPISGHTALYWYRQSLGQGPEFLIYFQGTGAADDSGLPNDRFFAVRPEGSVSTLKIQRTERGDSAVYLCASSLGSGSGETQYFGPGTRLLVL.

The genes are TRBV6-4 and TRBJ2-3; D gene uncertain. CDR1 is MRHNA and CDR2 is SNTAGT in the germline V gene. The V end was cut by 4 bases, the J end by 0 bases, with 5 bases between. The CDR3 totals 13 residues. CDR3 bases: TGTGCCAGCAGTGGGGCCAGCACAGATACGCAGTATTTT. It codes for CASSGASTDTQYF.

The J gene is TRBJ1-1, the V gene TRBV7-9; D remains ambiguous. From germline, CDR1 is SEHNR and CDR2 FQNEAQ (reference sequence). Trimming shortened V by 5 bases and J by 1 base, and 8 bases separated the two germline ends. The CDR3 extends over 13 amino acids. This chain's CDR3 is CASSDRRNTEAFF. CDR3 DNA: TGTGCCAGCAGCGATAGGAGGAACACTGAAGCTTTCTTT.

The rearrangement links TRBV19 to TRBJ1-2; D unresolved. CDR3 length: 13 amino acids. The V end lost 4 bases, the J end lost 4 bases, and 10 bases lay between the germline ends. The germline gives CDR1 LNHDA, CDR2 SQIVND (reference sequence). The CDR3 region is CASSSFPGYGYTF. Here the CDR3 DNA reads TGTGCCAGTAGTAGTTTTCCGGGCTATGGCTACACCTTC.